The table lists the clone carrying this TCR beta chain with many counts. As yet, its antigen is unknown. Template-switch 5'RACE cDNA synthesis added a 10-nucleotide unique molecular identifier. TCRdb re-called the 5' RACE reads with MiXCR, one entry per CDR3 protein. This sample has tens of thousands of distinct CDR3 sequences, with about 6.9% found just once. This sample was included in a study of neurological immune-mediated disorders. The study, taken as a whole, reports: Private repertoires in all groups were suggested by the absence of shared CDR3 amino acid sequences among expanded clones across subjects.

CDR1 MNHEY and CDR2 SVGEGT come from the germline V gene. Trimming removed 7 bases from V and 2 bases from J; junction bases left unmatched: 10. The CDR3 covers 15 residues. The clonotype comes from a woman in her thirties or forties in good health. The sample comprised CD4+ T cells from blood. This chain connects TRBV6-2 or TRBV6-3 to TRBJ1-2; TRBD1 matches at 7 bases. The DNA for the CDR3 is TGTGCCAGCAAAATTGACAGGGCGGAGAACTATGGCTACACCTTC. Its translation: CASKIDRAENYGYTF.